This entry features one TCR beta chain sequence. The sample is drawn from a study of beta chain features in type 1 diabetes. Reverse transcribing all isolated RNA meant expressed TCRB transcripts were sequenced. Profiling relied on immunoSEQ multiplex PCR, and the TCRdb table lists in-frame clones only, not all of them. The repertoire includes under 800,000 clones, 15% to 19% of them detected once, and about 0.097% sits in the top ten. V gave up 0 bases and J gave up 2 bases; unmatched junction bases: 4. This CDR3 is 15 amino acids long. Germline V gene sequence: CDR1 SGDLS, CDR2 YYNGEE. The chain has TRBV9 and TRBJ2-7; 8 bases map to TRBD2. The specimen was naive CD4+ T cells from blood. This clonotype originated in a man aged 18 to 29 in good health. CDR3 protein: CASSVAGAGAYEQYF. Written as DNA, the CDR3 is TGTGCCAGCAGCGTAGCTGGAGCGGGGGCCTACGAGCAGTACTTC. Full variable domain (outside the CDR3, taken from reference TRBV9 and TRBJ2-7): DSGVTQTPKHLITATGQRVTLRCSPRSGDLSVYWYQQSLDQGLQFLIQYYNGEERAKGNILERFSAQQFPDLHSELNLSSLELGDSALYFCASSVAGAGAYEQYFGPGTRLTVT.